This T cell receptor (beta chain) was identified during a study of T cells in Graves' hyperthyroidism and ophthalmopathy. Study-level results: Most thyroid clonotypes with frequency above 0.001 were detected in blood.

Amplification targeted TCR beta CDR3 regions from RNA transcripts. The primer set for the first-round RT-PCR of the TCR CDR3 was HTBI. TCRdb used MiXCR to reprocess the multiplex PCR reads, holding one entry per CDR3 protein. The table has nearly 750,000 distinct CDR3 sequences, roughly 32% seen once; the top ten hold approximately 31%. V trimming: 6 bases; J trimming: 5 bases; junction bases outside the gene matches: 13. The CDR3 has 16 residues. Germline V gives CDR1 SGHAT, CDR2 FQDESV (reference sequence). On this clonotype: Its antigen remains unknown.

Isolation of PBMCs was performed on about 10 ml fresh peripheral blood. This chain joins TRBV11-1 and TRBJ2-7; 10 positions match TRBD1. This sequence originates from a woman aged 40 to 50 with Graves' hyperthyroidism. The sample comprised blood. CDR3 DNA sequence: TGTGCCAGCAGTCGACAGGGGGCGCGGGTCAGAAACGAGCAGTACTTC. This encodes CASSRQGARVRNEQYF.